This TCR beta chain was obtained from a study of tumor T cells in aggressive B-cell lymphoma. The germline V gene encodes CDR1 MNHNY and CDR2 SVGAGI (reference sequence). V was pared by 2 bases and J by 2 bases, with 9 bases between. This CDR3 comprises 14 residues. Profiled with immunoSEQ multiplex PCR; TCRdb holds only in-frame clones, not every one. The sample has thousands of clones, approximately 84% seen once; the top ten hold 3% to 3.5%. In this sample, this clone turned up a few times. The chain recombines TRBV6-6 with TRBJ1-2, with TRBD1 as a possible D gene (5 bases). The TCR sequence derives from an adult with diffuse large B cell lymphoma. The specimen sequenced was tumor tissue. The CDR3 region has the DNA TGTGCCAGCAGTTACCTCCGGACAAACTATGGCTACACCTTC. It codes for CASSYLRTNYGYTF.